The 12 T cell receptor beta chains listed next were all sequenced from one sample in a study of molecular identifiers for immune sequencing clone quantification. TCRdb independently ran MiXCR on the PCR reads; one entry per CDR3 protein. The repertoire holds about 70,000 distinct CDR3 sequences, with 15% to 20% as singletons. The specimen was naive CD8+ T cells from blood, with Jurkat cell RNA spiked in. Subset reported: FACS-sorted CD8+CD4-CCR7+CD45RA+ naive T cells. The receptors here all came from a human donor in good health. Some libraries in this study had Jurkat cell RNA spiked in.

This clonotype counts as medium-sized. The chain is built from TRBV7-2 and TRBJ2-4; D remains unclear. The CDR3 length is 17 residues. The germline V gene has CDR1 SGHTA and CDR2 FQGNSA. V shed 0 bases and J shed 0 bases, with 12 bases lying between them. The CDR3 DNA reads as TGTGCCAGCAGCTTAGCACCGTATGGTCTAGCCAAAAACATTCAGTACTTC. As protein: CASSLAPYGLAKNIQYF.

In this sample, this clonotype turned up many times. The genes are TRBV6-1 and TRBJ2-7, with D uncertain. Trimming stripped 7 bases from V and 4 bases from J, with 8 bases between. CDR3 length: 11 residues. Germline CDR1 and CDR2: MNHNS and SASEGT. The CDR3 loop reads CASIFYYEQYF. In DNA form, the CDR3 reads TGTGCCAGCATTTTCTATTACGAGCAGTACTTC.

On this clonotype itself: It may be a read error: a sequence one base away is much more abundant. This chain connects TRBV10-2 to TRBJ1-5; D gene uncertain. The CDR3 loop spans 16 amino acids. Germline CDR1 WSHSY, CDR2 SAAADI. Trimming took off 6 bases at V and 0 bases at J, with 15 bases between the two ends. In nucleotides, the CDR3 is TGCGCCAGCAGCCCCGGAGCCGGTTATAGCAATCAGCCCCAGCATTTT. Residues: CASSPGAGYSNQPQHF.

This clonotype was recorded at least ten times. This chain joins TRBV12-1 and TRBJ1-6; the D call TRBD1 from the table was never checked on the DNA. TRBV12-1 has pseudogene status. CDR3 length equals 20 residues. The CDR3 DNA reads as TGTGCCAGCAGCCAAGCCTCAGGGGGCAGGAAGGTCTCCTATAATTCACCCCTCCACTTT. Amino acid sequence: CASSQASGGRKVSYNSPLHF.

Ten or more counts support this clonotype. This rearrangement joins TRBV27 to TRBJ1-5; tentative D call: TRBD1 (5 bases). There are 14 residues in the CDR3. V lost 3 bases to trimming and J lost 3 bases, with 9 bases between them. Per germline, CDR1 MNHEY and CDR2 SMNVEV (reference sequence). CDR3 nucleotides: TGTGCCAGCAGTTTGTACAGGACCAATCAGCCCCAGCATTTT. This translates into CASSLYRTNQPQHF.

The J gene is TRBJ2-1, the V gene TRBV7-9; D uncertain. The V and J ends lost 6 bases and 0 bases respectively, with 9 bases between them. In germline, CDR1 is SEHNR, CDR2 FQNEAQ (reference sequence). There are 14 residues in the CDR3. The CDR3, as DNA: TGTGCCAGCAGTGGCGCCTTCTCCTACAATGAGCAGTTCTTC. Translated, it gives CASSGAFSYNEQFF.

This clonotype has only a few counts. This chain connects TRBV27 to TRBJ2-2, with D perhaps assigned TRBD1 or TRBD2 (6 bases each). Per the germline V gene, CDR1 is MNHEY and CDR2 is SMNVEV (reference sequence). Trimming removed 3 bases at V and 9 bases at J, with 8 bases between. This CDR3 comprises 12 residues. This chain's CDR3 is CASSLGGRELFF. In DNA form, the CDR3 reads TGTGCCAGCAGTTTGGGGGGCCGGGAGCTGTTTTTT.

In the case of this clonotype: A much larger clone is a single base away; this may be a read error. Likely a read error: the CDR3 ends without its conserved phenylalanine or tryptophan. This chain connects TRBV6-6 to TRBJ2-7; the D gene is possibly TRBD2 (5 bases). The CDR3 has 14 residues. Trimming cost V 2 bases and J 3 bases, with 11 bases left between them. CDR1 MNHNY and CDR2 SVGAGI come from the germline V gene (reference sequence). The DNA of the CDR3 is TGTGCCAGCAGTTACGGGCGGGCCAGCTACGAGCAGTACTCC. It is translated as CASSYGRASYEQYS.

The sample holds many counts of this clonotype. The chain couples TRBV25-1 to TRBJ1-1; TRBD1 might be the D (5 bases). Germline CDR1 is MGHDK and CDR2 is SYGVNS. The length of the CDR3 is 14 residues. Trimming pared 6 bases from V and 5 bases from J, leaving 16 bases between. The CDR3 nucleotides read TGTGCCAGCAGCTTAACAGGTACGGGGACTGAAGCTTTCTTT. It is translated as CASSLTGTGTEAFF.

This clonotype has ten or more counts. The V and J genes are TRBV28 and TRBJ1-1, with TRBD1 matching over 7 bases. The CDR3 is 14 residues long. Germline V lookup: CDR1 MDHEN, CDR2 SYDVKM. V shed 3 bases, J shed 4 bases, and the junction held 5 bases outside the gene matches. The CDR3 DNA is TGTGCCAGCAGTTTTAGAGGGGGCGGCACTGAAGCTTTCTTT. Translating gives CASSFRGGGTEAFF.

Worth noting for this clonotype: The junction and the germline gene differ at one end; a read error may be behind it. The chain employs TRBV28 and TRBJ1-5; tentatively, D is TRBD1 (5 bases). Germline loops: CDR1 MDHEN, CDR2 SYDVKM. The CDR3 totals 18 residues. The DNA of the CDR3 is TGTACCAGCAGCCCTATCGGGACGGGCAATATAGGCAATCAGCCCCAGCATTTT. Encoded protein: CTSSPIGTGNIGNQPQHF.

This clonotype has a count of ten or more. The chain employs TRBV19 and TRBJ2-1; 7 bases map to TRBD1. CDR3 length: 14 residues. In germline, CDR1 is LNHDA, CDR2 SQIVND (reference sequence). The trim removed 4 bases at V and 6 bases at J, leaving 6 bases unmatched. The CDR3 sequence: CASSTGPGGNEQFF. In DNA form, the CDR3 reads TGTGCCAGTAGTACCGGGCCAGGGGGCAATGAGCAGTTCTTC. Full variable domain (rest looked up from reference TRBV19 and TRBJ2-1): DGGITQSPKYLFRKEGQNVTLSCEQNLNHDAMYWYRQDPGQGLRLIYYSQIVNDFQKGDIAEGYSVSREKKESFPLTVTSAQKNPTAFYLCASSTGPGGNEQFFGPGTRLTVL.